These T cell receptor beta chains were read from a single sample in a study of shared clonotypes between healthy human individuals. Profiled with immunoSEQ multiplex PCR; TCRdb holds only in-frame clones, not every one. Among 950,000 to 1,100,000 clones, about 84% were seen once, and the ten largest hold around 0.61%. Sequences were obtained from memory CD4+ T cells from PBMCs. The receptor source for this set is a man younger than 35 in good health. Some clones in this sample may be carry-over from other donors' samples. Each CDR3 is given with its conserved first and last residue. Each record gives: clone size, V gene, J gene, CDR3 protein. Size is omitted from some rows. Given values are once, few, many or a class for expanded clones.

clone size: NA; V gene: TRBV27; J gene: TRBJ1-5; CDR3 protein: CASSLSGDQPQHF
clone size: once; V gene: TRBV5-4; J gene: TRBJ2-3; CDR3 protein: CASRRDLTPQDTQYF
clone size: NA; V gene: TRBV7-2; J gene: TRBJ2-4; CDR3 protein: CASSLGGKGNIQYF
clone size: NA; V gene: TRBV5-1; J gene: TRBJ2-5; CDR3 protein: CASSLGIMSGGGKGYQETQYF
clone size: few; V gene: TRBV5-1; J gene: TRBJ1-1; CDR3 protein: CASTQGRTRTEAFF
clone size: NA; V gene: TRBV4-1; J gene: TRBJ2-5; CDR3 protein: CASSVPGQGQETQYF
clone size: NA; V gene: TRBV28; J gene: TRBJ1-5; CDR3 protein: CASSWGGAGQPQHF
clone size: NA; V gene: TRBV27; J gene: TRBJ2-2; CDR3 protein: CASRGFGTGLVGELFF
clone size: NA; V gene: TRBV28; J gene: TRBJ2-1; CDR3 protein: CASSRAGGNEQFF
clone size: few; V gene: TRBV19; J gene: TRBJ2-4; CDR3 protein: CASSIGGPKGLAVLQSKNIQYF
clone size: NA; V gene: TRBV28; J gene: TRBJ1-2; CDR3 protein: CASRQGVYGYTF
clone size: NA; V gene: TRBV6-1; J gene: TRBJ1-3; CDR3 protein: CASRLNSGNTIYF
clone size: NA; V gene: TRBV18; J gene: TRBJ2-4; CDR3 protein: CASSQPPPGAGNIQYF
clone size: NA; V gene: TRBV11-2; J gene: TRBJ2-3; CDR3 protein: CASGRGSLTDTQYF
clone size: NA; V gene: TRBV7-9; J gene: TRBJ2-2; CDR3 protein: CASSLYRGRTGELFF
clone size: NA; V gene: TRBV10-3; J gene: TRBJ2-3; CDR3 protein: CAISGSYRGPGTDTQYF
clone size: once; V gene: TRBV5-6; J gene: TRBJ2-7; CDR3 protein: CASSLRDGYSYEQYF
clone size: NA; V gene: TRBV11-2; J gene: TRBJ2-2; CDR3 protein: CASSLVGRQNTGELFF
clone size: NA; V gene: TRBV7-2; J gene: TRBJ2-3; CDR3 protein: CASSLARPDTQYF
clone size: NA; V gene: TRBV28; J gene: TRBJ2-7; CDR3 protein: CASSTGREVYEQYF
clone size: NA; V gene: TRBV5-1; J gene: TRBJ2-7; CDR3 protein: CASYRDGSYEQYF
clone size: NA; V gene: TRBV6-1; J gene: TRBJ2-1; CDR3 protein: CASSTSGRSYNEQFF
clone size: few; V gene: TRBV6-5; J gene: TRBJ1-1; CDR3 protein: CASRRTGGIEAFF
clone size: NA; V gene: TRBV25-1; J gene: TRBJ1-4; CDR3 protein: CASSASTGVNEKLFF
clone size: NA; V gene: TRBV5-1; J gene: TRBJ2-3; CDR3 protein: CASSLGDTQYF
clone size: NA; V gene: TRBV7-7; J gene: TRBJ2-2; CDR3 protein: CASSRNPGELFF
clone size: NA; V gene: TRBV19; J gene: TRBJ2-2; CDR3 protein: CASRTGLADPEGTGELFF
clone size: NA; V gene: TRBV27; J gene: TRBJ2-7; CDR3 protein: CASSPRVLHEQYF
clone size: NA; V gene: TRBV5-1; J gene: TRBJ2-3; CDR3 protein: CASSLIPTGADTQYF
clone size: NA; V gene: TRBV6-1; J gene: TRBJ2-4; CDR3 protein: CASSARLAGGPLAKNIQYF
clone size: NA; V gene: TRBV6-5; J gene: TRBJ1-1; CDR3 protein: CASSYQSTEAFF
clone size: NA; V gene: TRBV2; J gene: TRBJ1-5; CDR3 protein: CASSERSAGESNQPQHF
clone size: NA; V gene: TRBV5-6; J gene: TRBJ2-7; CDR3 protein: CASSRDRLYEQYF
clone size: NA; V gene: TRBV7-3; J gene: TRBJ2-2; CDR3 protein: CASSARVGELFF
clone size: NA; V gene: TRBV19; J gene: TRBJ1-2; CDR3 protein: CASSMLSRANYGYTF
clone size: NA; V gene: TRBV5-1; J gene: TRBJ2-2; CDR3 protein: CASSSPWAGNTGELFF
clone size: NA; V gene: TRBV5-6; J gene: TRBJ1-2; CDR3 protein: CASSLVAGDGYTF
clone size: NA; V gene: TRBV10-1; J gene: TRBJ2-7; CDR3 protein: CASSHSPGTYEQYF
clone size: NA; V gene: TRBV18; J gene: TRBJ2-2; CDR3 protein: CASAPGLARTGELFF
clone size: NA; V gene: TRBV28; J gene: TRBJ1-5; CDR3 protein: CASSWGQQAISNQPQHF
clone size: NA; V gene: TRBV6-6; J gene: TRBJ2-3; CDR3 protein: CASSSNGLATDTQYF
clone size: NA; V gene: TRBV7-9; J gene: TRBJ1-5; CDR3 protein: CASSLDGQDQHF
clone size: many; V gene: TRBV5-1; J gene: TRBJ2-5; CDR3 protein: CASSLGYSSGAETQYF
clone size: NA; V gene: TRBV15; J gene: TRBJ2-1; CDR3 protein: CATSRGGVTSGYNEQFF
clone size: NA; V gene: TRBV28; J gene: TRBJ1-2; CDR3 protein: CASSLPQLYGYTF
clone size: NA; V gene: TRBV7-2; J gene: TRBJ1-3; CDR3 protein: CASSLGAGAARAGNTIYF
clone size: NA; V gene: TRBV6-1; J gene: TRBJ2-1; CDR3 protein: CASSGIWPSGTGDEQFF
clone size: NA; V gene: TRBV9; J gene: TRBJ2-7; CDR3 protein: CASSVGSNYEQYF
clone size: few; V gene: TRBV11-2; J gene: TRBJ1-3; CDR3 protein: CASSQQGSGNTIYF
clone size: NA; V gene: TRBV28; J gene: TRBJ2-1; CDR3 protein: CASSRVAEQFF
clone size: many; V gene: TRBV6-1; J gene: TRBJ1-1; CDR3 protein: CASSGQGAGTEAFF
clone size: NA; V gene: TRBV5-4; J gene: TRBJ2-3; CDR3 protein: CASSPAGGDTDTQYF
clone size: NA; V gene: TRBV6-5; J gene: TRBJ1-2; CDR3 protein: CASSTRTFPYGYTF
clone size: NA; V gene: TRBV9; J gene: TRBJ2-3; CDR3 protein: CASTLEWVADTQYF
clone size: NA; V gene: TRBV6-6; J gene: TRBJ2-5; CDR3 protein: CASRRQETQYF
clone size: NA; V gene: TRBV11-2; J gene: TRBJ2-1; CDR3 protein: CASSPIRGSGSRFDEQFF